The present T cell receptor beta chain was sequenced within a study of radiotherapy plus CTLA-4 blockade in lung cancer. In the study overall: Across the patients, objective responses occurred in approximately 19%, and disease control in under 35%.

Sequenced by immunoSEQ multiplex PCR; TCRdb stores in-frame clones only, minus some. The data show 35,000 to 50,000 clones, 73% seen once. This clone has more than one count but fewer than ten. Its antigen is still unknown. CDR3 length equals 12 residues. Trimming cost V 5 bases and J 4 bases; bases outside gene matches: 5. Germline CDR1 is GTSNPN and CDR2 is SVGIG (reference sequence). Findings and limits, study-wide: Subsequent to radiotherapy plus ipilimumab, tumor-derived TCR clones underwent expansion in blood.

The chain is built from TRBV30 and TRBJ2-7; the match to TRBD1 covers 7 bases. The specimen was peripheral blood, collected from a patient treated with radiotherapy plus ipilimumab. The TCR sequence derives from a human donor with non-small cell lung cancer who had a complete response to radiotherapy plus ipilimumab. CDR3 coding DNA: TGTGCCTGGGGGGACAGCCCTTACGAGCAGTACTTC. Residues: CAWGDSPYEQYF.